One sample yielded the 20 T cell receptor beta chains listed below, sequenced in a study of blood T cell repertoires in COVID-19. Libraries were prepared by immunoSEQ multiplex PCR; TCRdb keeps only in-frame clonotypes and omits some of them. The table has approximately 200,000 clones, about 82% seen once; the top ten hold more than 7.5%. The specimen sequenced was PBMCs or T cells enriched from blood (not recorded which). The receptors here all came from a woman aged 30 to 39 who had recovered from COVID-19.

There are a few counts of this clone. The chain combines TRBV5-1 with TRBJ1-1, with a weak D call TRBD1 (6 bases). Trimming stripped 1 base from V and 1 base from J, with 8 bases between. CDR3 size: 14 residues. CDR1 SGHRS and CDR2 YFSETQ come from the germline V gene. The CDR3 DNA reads TGCGCCAGCAGCTTGTCAGGGGCGAACACTGAAGCTTTCTTT. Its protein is CASSLSGANTEAFF.

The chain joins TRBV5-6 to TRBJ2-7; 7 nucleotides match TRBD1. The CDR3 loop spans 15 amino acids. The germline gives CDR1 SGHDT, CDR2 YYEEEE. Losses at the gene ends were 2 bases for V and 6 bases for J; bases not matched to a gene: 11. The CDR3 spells CASSFIETGTSEQYF. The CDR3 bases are TGTGCCAGCAGCTTCATCGAGACAGGGACGAGCGAGCAGTACTTC. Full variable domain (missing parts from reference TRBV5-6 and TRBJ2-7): DAGVTQSPTHLIKTRGQQVTLRCSPKSGHDTVSWYQQALGQGPQFIFQYYEEEERQRGNFPDRFSGHQFPNYSSELNVNALLLGDSALYLCASSFIETGTSEQYFGPGTRLTVT.

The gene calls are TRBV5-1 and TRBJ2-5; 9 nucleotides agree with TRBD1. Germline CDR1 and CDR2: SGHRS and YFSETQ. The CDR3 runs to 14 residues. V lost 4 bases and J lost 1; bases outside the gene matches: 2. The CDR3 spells CASSPGQGQETQYF. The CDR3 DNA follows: TGCGCCAGCAGCCCGGGACAGGGCCAAGAGACCCAGTACTTC.

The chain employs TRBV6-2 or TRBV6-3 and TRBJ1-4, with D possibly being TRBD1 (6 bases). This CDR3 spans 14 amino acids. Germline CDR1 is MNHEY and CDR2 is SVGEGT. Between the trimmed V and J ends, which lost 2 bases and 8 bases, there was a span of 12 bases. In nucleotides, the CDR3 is TGTGCCAGCAGTTACGGGGGGGCCGAAGAAAAACTGTTTTTT. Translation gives CASSYGGAEEKLFF.

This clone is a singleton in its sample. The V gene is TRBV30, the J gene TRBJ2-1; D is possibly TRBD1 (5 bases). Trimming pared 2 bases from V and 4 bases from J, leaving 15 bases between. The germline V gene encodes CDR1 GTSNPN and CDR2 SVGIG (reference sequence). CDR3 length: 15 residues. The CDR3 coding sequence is TGTGCCTGGAGTATGGGGCAGGGTTTGTACAATGAGCAGTTCTTC. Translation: CAWSMGQGLYNEQFF.

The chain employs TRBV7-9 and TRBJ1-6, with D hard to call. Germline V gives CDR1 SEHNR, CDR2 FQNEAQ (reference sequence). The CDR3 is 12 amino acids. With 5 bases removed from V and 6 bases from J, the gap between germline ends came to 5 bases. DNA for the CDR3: TGTGCCAGCAGCCGACTTAATTCACCCCTCCACTTT. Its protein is CASSRLNSPLHF.

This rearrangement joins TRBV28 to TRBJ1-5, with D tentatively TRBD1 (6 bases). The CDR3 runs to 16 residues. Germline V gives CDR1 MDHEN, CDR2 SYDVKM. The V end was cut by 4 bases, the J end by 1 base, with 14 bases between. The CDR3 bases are TGTGCCAGCAGTTATCTACAGGGCAGAAGCAATCAGCCCCAGCATTTT. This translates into CASSYLQGRSNQPQHF.

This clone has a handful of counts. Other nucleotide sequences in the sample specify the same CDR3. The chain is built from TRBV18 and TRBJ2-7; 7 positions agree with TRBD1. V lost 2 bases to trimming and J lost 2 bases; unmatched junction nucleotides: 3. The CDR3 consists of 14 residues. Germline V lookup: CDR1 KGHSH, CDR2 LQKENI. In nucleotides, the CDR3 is TGTGCCAGCTCACCAAGACAGGGAACCTACGAGCAGTACTTC. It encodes CASSPRQGTYEQYF.

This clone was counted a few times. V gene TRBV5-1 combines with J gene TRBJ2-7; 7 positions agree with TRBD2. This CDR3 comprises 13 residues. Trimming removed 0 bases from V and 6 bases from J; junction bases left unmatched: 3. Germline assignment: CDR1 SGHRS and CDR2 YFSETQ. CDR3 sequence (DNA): TGCGCCAGCAGCTTGGCTAGCGGAGTCGAGCAGTACTTC. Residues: CASSLASGVEQYF.

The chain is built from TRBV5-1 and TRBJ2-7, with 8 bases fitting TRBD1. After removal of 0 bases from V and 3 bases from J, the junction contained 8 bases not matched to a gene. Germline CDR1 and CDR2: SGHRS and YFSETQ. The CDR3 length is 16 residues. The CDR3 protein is CASSLEMAGGGYEQYF. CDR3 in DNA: TGCGCCAGCAGCTTGGAGATGGCAGGGGGCGGCTACGAGCAGTACTTC.

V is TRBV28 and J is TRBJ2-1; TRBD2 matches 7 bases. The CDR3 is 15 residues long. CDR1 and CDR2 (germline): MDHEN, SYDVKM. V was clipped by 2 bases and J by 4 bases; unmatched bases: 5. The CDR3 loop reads CASSLAGVSYNEQFF. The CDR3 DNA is TGTGCCAGCAGTTTAGCGGGAGTATCGTACAATGAGCAGTTCTTC.

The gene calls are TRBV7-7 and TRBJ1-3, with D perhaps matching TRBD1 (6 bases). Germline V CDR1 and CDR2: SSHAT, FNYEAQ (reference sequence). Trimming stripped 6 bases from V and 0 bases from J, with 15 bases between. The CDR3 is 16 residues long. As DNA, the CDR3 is TGTGCCAGCAGTCTAGGGGGTCCCTTCTCTGGAAACACCATATATTTT. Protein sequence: CASSLGGPFSGNTIYF.

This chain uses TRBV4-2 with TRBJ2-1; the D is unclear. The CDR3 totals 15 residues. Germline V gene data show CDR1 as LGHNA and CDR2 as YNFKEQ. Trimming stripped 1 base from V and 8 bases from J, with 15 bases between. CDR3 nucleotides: TGTGCCAGCAGCCAAGCTGGGCGCCCTATGGATGAGCAGTTCTTC. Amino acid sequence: CASSQAGRPMDEQFF.

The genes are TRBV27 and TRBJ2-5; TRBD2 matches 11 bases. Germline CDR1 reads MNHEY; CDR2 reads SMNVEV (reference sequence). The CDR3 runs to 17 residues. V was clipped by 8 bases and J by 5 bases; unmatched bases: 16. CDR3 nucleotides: TGTGCCAGCTCCGGACTAGCGGGTAATACTGCAGGGGAGACCCAGTACTTC. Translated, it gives CASSGLAGNTAGETQYF.

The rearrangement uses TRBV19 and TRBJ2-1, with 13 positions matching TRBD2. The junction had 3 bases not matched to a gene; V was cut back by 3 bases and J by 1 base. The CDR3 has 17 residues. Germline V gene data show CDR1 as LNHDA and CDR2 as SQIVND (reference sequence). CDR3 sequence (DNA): TGTGCCAGTAGTATTACTAGCGGGAGGGATTCCTACAATGAGCAGTTCTTC. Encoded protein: CASSITSGRDSYNEQFF.

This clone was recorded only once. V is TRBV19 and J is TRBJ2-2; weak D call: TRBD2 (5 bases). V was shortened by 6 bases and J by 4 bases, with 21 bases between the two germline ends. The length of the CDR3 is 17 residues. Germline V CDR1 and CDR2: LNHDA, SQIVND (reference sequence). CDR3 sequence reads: CASSTLLGGPATGELFF. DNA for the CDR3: TGTGCCAGTAGCACCCTCCTCGGAGGACCGGCCACCGGGGAGCTGTTTTTT. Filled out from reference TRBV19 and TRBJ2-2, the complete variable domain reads DGGITQSPKYLFRKEGQNVTLSCEQNLNHDAMYWYRQDPGQGLRLIYYSQIVNDFQKGDIAEGYSVSREKKESFPLTVTSAQKNPTAFYLCASSTLLGGPATGELFFGEGSRLTVL.

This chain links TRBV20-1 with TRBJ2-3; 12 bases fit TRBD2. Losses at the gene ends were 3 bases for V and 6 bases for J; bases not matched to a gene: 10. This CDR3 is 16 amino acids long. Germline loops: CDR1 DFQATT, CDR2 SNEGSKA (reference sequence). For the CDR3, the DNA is TGCAGTGCTAGTACTCGGACTAGCGGGAAGTACGATACGCAGTATTTT. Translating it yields CSASTRTSGKYDTQYF.

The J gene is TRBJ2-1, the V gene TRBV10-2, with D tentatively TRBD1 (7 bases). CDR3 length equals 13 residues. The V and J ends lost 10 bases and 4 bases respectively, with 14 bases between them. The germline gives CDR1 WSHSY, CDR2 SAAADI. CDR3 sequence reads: CATGQEGYNEQFF. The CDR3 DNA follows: TGCGCCACTGGACAGGAGGGATACAATGAGCAGTTCTTC.

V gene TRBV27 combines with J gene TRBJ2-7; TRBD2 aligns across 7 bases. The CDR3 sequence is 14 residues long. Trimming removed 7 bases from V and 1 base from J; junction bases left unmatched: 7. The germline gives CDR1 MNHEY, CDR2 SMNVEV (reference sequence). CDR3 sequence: CASKSGGSSYEQYF. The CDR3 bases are TGTGCCAGCAAGTCGGGCGGGAGTTCCTACGAGCAGTACTTC.

The CDR3 here is CASSEPYTVVSGANVLTF. The DNA for the CDR3 is TGTGCCAGCAGTGAACCGTATACAGTAGTCTCTGGGGCCAACGTCCTGACTTTC. The chain links TRBV6-1 to TRBJ2-6, with D uncertain. The V end lost 2 bases, the J end lost 0 bases, and 14 bases lay between the germline ends. Germline V CDR1 and CDR2: MNHNS, SASEGT. The CDR3 spans 18 residues.